The 25 T cell receptor beta chains listed next were all sequenced from one sample in a study of glioma-infiltrating T cells. TCR alpha and beta CDR3 regions were amplified from RNA using iRepertoire nested multiplex PCR. One entry per CDR3 protein results from TCRdb running MiXCR on the multiplex PCR reads. The sample carries about 210,000 distinct CDR3 sequences, about 32% recorded once. Sequencing input: glioma tissue, nonneoplastic brain tissue, or PBMCs (not recorded which). The receptors come from a human donor with low-grade glioma or glioblastoma, undergoing nonglioma brain surgery, or in good health (not recorded which).

This clonotype was seen at least ten times. The chain recombines TRBV27 with TRBJ2-7; D is undetermined. Deletions cut 6 bases from V and 3 bases from J, with 15 bases between. The CDR3 spans 14 residues. The germline gives CDR1 MNHEY, CDR2 SMNVEV (reference sequence). CDR3 bases: TGTGCCAGCAGCCTGACGGTGTTTCACTACGAGCAGTACTTC. It yields the protein CASSLTVFHYEQYF.

The chain joins TRBV5-6 to TRBJ2-4, with 12 bases aligning to TRBD2. The CDR3 is made up of 16 amino acids. Germline V gene data show CDR1 as SGHDT and CDR2 as YYEEEE. V shed 0 bases and J 8 bases; nucleotides not matched to a gene: 6. The CDR3 sequence: CASSLASGRAGDIQYF. The CDR3 DNA follows: TGTGCCAGCAGCTTGGCTAGCGGGAGGGCCGGAGACATTCAGTACTTC.

This clonotype has at least ten counts. J is TRBJ1-4 and V is TRBV28, with D tentatively TRBD1 (5 bases). The germline V and J ends were trimmed by 4 bases and 4 bases, with 16 bases remaining between them. The length of the CDR3 is 16 residues. Per the germline V gene, CDR1 is MDHEN and CDR2 is SYDVKM. As DNA, the CDR3 is TGTGCCAGCAGTTCCCCGGGACCGAGAATTAATGAAAAACTGTTTTTT. Protein product: CASSSPGPRINEKLFF.

This chain uses TRBV30 with TRBJ2-1; a possible D gene is TRBD2 (6 bases). Germline V CDR1 and CDR2: GTSNPN, SVGIG (reference sequence). The CDR3 extends over 17 amino acids. V was pared by 2 bases and J by 9 bases, with 26 bases between. The DNA of the CDR3 is TGTGCCTGGAGTCGAGGTAGCGGCACCGGCTCGGGTTTTGAGCAGTTCTTC. Translating it yields CAWSRGSGTGSGFEQFF.

Concerning this clonotype itself: This may stem from a read error, because a much larger clone lies one nucleotide away. The V and J genes are TRBV10-3 and TRBJ2-5; no clear D gene. V was pared by 3 bases and J by 2 bases, with 10 bases between. The germline CDR1 and CDR2 sequences are ENHRY and SYGVKD. The CDR3 runs to 14 residues. The CDR3 DNA reads TGTGCCATCAGTGATTCAGCACAACAAGAGACCCAGTACTTC. Protein sequence: CAISDSAQQETQYF.

A note on this clonotype: A junction end diverges from the germline sequence, so it may reflect a read error. This sequence joins TRBV6-2 or TRBV6-3 and TRBJ2-5; D unclear. The germline V gene has CDR1 MNHEY and CDR2 SVGEGT. The CDR3 is 13 amino acids. CDR3 nucleotide sequence: TGTGCCAGCAGTTTTAGGGTTGGAGAGACCCGGTACTTC. This encodes CASSFRVGETRYF.

Ten or more counts support this clonotype. This sequence joins TRBV27 and TRBJ2-6; D call uncertain. The CDR3 is made up of 18 amino acids. Trimming took 1 base from V and 4 from J, leaving 17 bases between them. In germline, CDR1 is MNHEY, CDR2 SMNVEV (reference sequence). Here the CDR3 reads CASSLYRRWGSGANVLTF. The CDR3 DNA reads as TGTGCCAGCAGTTTATATCGGCGTTGGGGATCCGGGGCCAACGTCCTGACTTTC.

This clonotype appeared a few times. V usage is TRBV29-1 and J usage is TRBJ2-2; D is perhaps TRBD1 or TRBD2 (5 bases each). V lost 7 bases and J 0 bases, leaving 6 bases between the germline ends. CDR3 size: 12 residues. Germline CDR1 is SQVTM and CDR2 is ANQGSEA. The CDR3 DNA is TGCAGCGGGGGGACGAACACCGGGGAGCTGTTTTTT. It translates to CSGGTNTGELFF.

The genes are TRBV6-2 or TRBV6-3 and TRBJ2-1; 8 positions agree with TRBD2. The germline gives CDR1 MNHEY, CDR2 SVGEGT. V lost 6 bases to trimming and J lost 2 bases; unmatched junction nucleotides: 6. The CDR3 consists of 15 residues. The CDR3 here is CASRVGRGAYNEQFF. CDR3 coding DNA: TGTGCCAGCAGAGTGGGGCGGGGGGCCTACAATGAGCAGTTCTTC.

This clonotype was picked up many times. V is TRBV29-1 and J is TRBJ2-3; maybe TRBD2 (5 bases). The V end was cut by 8 bases, the J end by 5 bases, with 8 bases between. The CDR3 has 10 residues. Per the germline V gene, CDR1 is SQVTM and CDR2 is ANQGSEA. The CDR3 reads CSSGLDTQYF. CDR3 DNA: TGCAGCTCTGGACTAGATACGCAGTATTTT.

This clonotype turned up a few times. V and J are TRBV12-3 or TRBV12-4 and TRBJ2-3; no definite D call. The CDR3 is 12 amino acids. V was shortened by 5 bases and J by 4 bases, with 7 bases between the two germline ends. This chain's CDR3 is CASSRCPDTQYF. The CDR3 nucleotides read TGTGCCAGCAGTCGATGCCCAGATACGCAGTATTTT.

This clonotype was seen at least ten times. The V gene is TRBV7-2, the J gene TRBJ2-1; weak D call: TRBD2 (6 bases). V shed 4 bases and J shed 0 bases, with 10 bases lying between them. Per germline, CDR1 SGHTA and CDR2 FQGNSA. This CDR3 comprises 15 residues. The CDR3 nucleotides read TGTGCCAGCAGCTGGGACGGGAGCTCCTACAATGAGCAGTTCTTC. Translation gives CASSWDGSSYNEQFF.

This clonotype was found many times. The V call is TRBV6-2 or TRBV6-3, the J call TRBJ2-2; D gene uncertain. This CDR3 spans 11 amino acids. Germline CDR1 is MNHEY and CDR2 is SVGEGT. V lost 5 bases and J 7 bases, leaving 5 bases between the germline ends. CDR3 sequence (DNA): TGTGCCAGCAGTCAAGGCGGGGAGCTGTTTTTT. This encodes CASSQGGELFF.

There are a few counts of this clonotype. Sequence at one end of the junction differs from germline and may be a read error. This chain links TRBV19 with TRBJ1-5; D is possibly TRBD1 (5 bases). CDR3 size: 15 residues. Germline CDR1 and CDR2: LNHDA and SQIVND (reference sequence). CDR3 loop: CASSIGAGANQPQHF. CDR3 in DNA: TGTGCCAGTAGCATAGGGGCGGGAGCCAATCAGCCCCAGCATTTT.

This clonotype was seen just once. This may be a read error: a much more frequent sequence differs by one nucleotide. V and J are TRBV4-1 and TRBJ1-2; D is unresolved. There are 14 residues in the CDR3. The V end was cut by 5 bases, the J end by 8 bases, with 18 bases between. Germline CDR1 reads MGHRA; CDR2 reads YSYEKL. The CDR3 nucleotides read TGCGCCAGCAGCAAAGTTTACGGGGTTTACGGCTACACCTTC. This sequence encodes CASSKVYGVYGYTF.

There are many counts of this clonotype. This sequence joins TRBV6-1 and TRBJ2-7; a possible D gene is TRBD2 (6 bases). The V gene lost 6 bases and the J gene lost 0 bases, with 21 bases spanning the gap. In germline, CDR1 is MNHNS, CDR2 SASEGT. This CDR3 comprises 17 residues. Here the CDR3 DNA reads TGTGCCAGCAGCCACCGGGACTCAGGCCGAAGCTCCTACGAGCAGTACTTC. Protein sequence: CASSHRDSGRSSYEQYF.

This clonotype was seen repeatedly, ten times or more. The gene calls are TRBV6-2 or TRBV6-3 and TRBJ2-7; TRBD1 is a possible D gene (6 bases). Germline V gene lookup returns CDR1 MNHEY and CDR2 SVGEGT. The CDR3 totals 15 residues. The germline V and J ends were trimmed by 0 bases and 5 bases, with 14 bases remaining between them. The CDR3 region is CASSYSGTPINEQYF. CDR3 nucleotides: TGTGCCAGCAGTTACTCCGGGACACCTATCAACGAGCAGTACTTC.

The table lists this clonotype with many counts. The chain couples TRBV4-3 to TRBJ1-1, with a possible D match to TRBD1 (6 bases). V lost 4 bases to trimming and J lost 7 bases, with 13 bases between them. The germline gives CDR1 LGHNA, CDR2 YSLEER. This CDR3 region has 13 residues. The CDR3: CASSRVVGGEAFF. For the CDR3, the DNA is TGCGCCAGCAGCCGGGTGGTAGGGGGTGAAGCTTTCTTT.

This clonotype has a handful of counts. The genes are TRBV12-3 or TRBV12-4 and TRBJ2-7; D remains ambiguous. This CDR3 spans 16 amino acids. Trimming stripped 1 base from V and 5 bases from J, with 18 bases between. The CDR3 DNA sequence: TGTGCCAGCAGTTTAGGGTTGGCTCGTATTGCGGACGAGCAGTACTTC. It specifies CASSLGLARIADEQYF.

This clonotype was observed a single time. The germline gene is not matched at one end of the junction; a read error may be the cause. The rearrangement links TRBV20-1 to TRBJ2-3; D possibly corresponds to TRBD2 (5 bases). Germline-derived CDR1 and CDR2 are DFQATT and SNEGSKA (reference sequence). The length of the CDR3 is 11 residues. CDR3 nucleotides: TGCAGTGCTGAGGGCTCAGATACGCAGTGTTTT. It encodes CSAEGSDTQCF.

The chain uses TRBV11-3 and TRBJ2-2; 7 nucleotides line up with TRBD1. The CDR3 is 15 amino acids. J gave up 1 base and V 5 bases, and 4 bases lay outside the gene matches. Germline CDR1 SGHNT, CDR2 YENEEA. The CDR3 is CASSPRTGNTGELFF. The CDR3 DNA reads TGTGCCAGCAGCCCCCGGACAGGGAACACCGGGGAGCTGTTTTTT. The full variable domain, its missing parts supplied by reference TRBV11-3 and TRBJ2-2, is EAGVVQSPRYKIIEKKQPVAFWCNPISGHNTLYWYLQNLGQGPELLIRYENEEAVDDSQLPKDRFSAERLKGVDSTLKIQPAELGDSAVYLCASSPRTGNTGELFFGEGSRLTVL.

In its sample, this clonotype was seen many times. The chain is built from TRBV7-9 and TRBJ1-1, with D hard to call. CDR1 and CDR2 from the germline V gene are SEHNR and FQNEAQ (reference sequence). Trimming pared 5 bases from V and 1 base from J, leaving 8 bases between. This CDR3 comprises 13 residues. CDR3 nucleotides: TGTGCCAGCAGCCCCCGGAGGAACACTGAAGCTTTCTTT. Translated, it gives CASSPRRNTEAFF.

With respect to this clonotype: The junction departs from the called germline gene at one end, perhaps through a read error. The V call is TRBV5-4, the J call TRBJ2-7, with 9 bases fitting TRBD2. Germline lookup yields CDR1 SGHNT and CDR2 YYREEE (reference sequence). This CDR3 has 16 amino acids. The CDR3 DNA reads as TGTGCAAGCAGCTTTTTTAGCGGGAGCCTCACGAGAGGGCCGTACTTC. It yields the protein CASSFFSGSLTRGPYF.

At least ten counts were recorded for this clonotype. The V and J genes are TRBV7-9 and TRBJ1-5; D call uncertain. V lost 0 bases and J lost 0, with 3 bases in between. Per the germline V gene, CDR1 is SEHNR and CDR2 is FQNEAQ (reference sequence). The CDR3 extends over 14 amino acids. CDR3 DNA sequence: TGTGCCAGCAGCTTAGCGAGTAGCAATCAGCCCCAGCATTTT. Protein product: CASSLASSNQPQHF. The full variable domain, rest sourced from reference TRBV7-9 and TRBJ1-5, is DTGVSQNPRHKITKRGQNVTFRCDPISEHNRLYWYRQTLGQGPEFLTYFQNEAQLEKSRLLSDRFSAERPKGSFSTLEIQRTEQGDSAMYLCASSLASSNQPQHFGDGTRLSIL.

Worth noting for this clonotype: A read error is possible here, since a much larger clone lies one base away. This rearrangement joins TRBV28 to TRBJ2-6, with D perhaps TRBD1 (5 bases). The CDR3 consists of 15 residues. Germline CDR1 and CDR2: MDHEN and SYDVKM. The CDR3 DNA reads TGTGCCAGCAGGGGCGGTAGCTCTGGGGCCAACGTCCTGGCTTTC. Translating it yields CASRGGSSGANVLAF.